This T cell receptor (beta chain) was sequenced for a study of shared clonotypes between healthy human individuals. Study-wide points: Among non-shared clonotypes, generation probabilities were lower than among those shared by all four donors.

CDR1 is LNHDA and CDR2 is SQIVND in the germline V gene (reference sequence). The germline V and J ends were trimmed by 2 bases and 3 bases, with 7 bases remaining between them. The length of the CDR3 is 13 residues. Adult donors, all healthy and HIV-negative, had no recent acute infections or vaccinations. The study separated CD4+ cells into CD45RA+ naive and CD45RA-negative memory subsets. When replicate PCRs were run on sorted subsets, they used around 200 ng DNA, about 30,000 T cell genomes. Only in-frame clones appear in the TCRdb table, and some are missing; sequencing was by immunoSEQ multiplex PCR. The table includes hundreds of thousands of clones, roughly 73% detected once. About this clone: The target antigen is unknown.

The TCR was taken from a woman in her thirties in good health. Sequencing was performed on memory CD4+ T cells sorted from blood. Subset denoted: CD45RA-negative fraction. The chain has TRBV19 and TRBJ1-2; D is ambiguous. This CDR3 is CASSISGYYGYTF. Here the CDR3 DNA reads TGTGCCAGTAGTATATCCGGATACTATGGCTACACCTTC.